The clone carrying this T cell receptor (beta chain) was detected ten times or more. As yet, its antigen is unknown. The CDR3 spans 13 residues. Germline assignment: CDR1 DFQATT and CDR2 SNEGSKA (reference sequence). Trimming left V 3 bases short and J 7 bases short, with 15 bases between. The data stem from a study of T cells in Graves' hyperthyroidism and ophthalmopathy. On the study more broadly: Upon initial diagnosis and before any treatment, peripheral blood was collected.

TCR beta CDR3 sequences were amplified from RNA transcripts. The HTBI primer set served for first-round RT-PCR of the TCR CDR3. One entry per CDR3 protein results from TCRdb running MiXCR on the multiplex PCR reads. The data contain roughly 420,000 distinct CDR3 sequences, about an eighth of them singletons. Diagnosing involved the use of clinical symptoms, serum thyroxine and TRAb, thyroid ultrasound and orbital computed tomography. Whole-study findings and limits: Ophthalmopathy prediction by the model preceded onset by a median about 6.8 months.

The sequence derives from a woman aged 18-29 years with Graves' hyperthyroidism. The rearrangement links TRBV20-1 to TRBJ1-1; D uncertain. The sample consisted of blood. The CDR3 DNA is TGCAGTGCTAGCAGCGTCGTGGGAGGTGAAGCTTTCTTT. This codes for CSASSVVGGEAFF.